These 19 T cell receptor beta chains were all obtained from the same sample, sequenced in a study of blood T cells in healthy people across ages. With a J-beta primer mix and a sample-barcoded 5' primer, a second PCR ran about 7 to 11 cycles. TCRdb passed the 5' RACE reads through MiXCR, listing each CDR3 protein once. The sample lists about 970,000 distinct CDR3 sequences; roughly 47% were seen once. The material sequenced was blood. These receptors were obtained from an older woman in good health.

This chain joins TRBV12-3 or TRBV12-4 and TRBJ1-5; D remains ambiguous. The CDR3 length is 15 residues. V was shortened by 3 bases and J by 6 bases, with 15 bases between the two germline ends. The CDR3, as DNA: TGTGCCAGCAGTTTCAGGAAGGGAGGCGTTCAGCCCCAGCATTTT. It yields the protein CASSFRKGGVQPQHF.

The chain employs TRBV7-9 and TRBJ2-7, with 9 bases that match TRBD2. Looked up from germline, CDR1 is SEHNR and CDR2 is FQNEAQ (reference sequence). This CDR3 is built from 15 residues. The V and J ends lost 5 bases and 0 bases, in that order; junction bases with no gene match: 5. In DNA form, the CDR3 reads TGTGCCAGCAGCACACTAGCGGGCTACTCCTACGAGCAGTACTTC. This gives the protein CASSTLAGYSYEQYF.

V is TRBV3-1 and J is TRBJ2-1; possible D gene TRBD1, 5 bases. The germline V gene has CDR1 LGHDT and CDR2 YNNKEL (reference sequence). This CDR3 is 15 amino acids long. With 5 bases removed from V and 7 bases from J, the gap between germline ends came to 18 bases. The CDR3 region has the DNA TGTGCCAGCAGCTGGCCGGGCGCGTCAGGGAATGAGCAGTTCTTC. This codes for CASSWPGASGNEQFF.

This sequence joins TRBV12-3 or TRBV12-4 and TRBJ2-3, with D perhaps TRBD2 (6 bases). This CDR3 has 14 residues. V was pared by 6 bases and J by 3 bases, with 13 bases between. The CDR3 spells CASRTGVSTDTQYF. CDR3 in DNA: TGTGCCAGCAGGACGGGAGTCAGTACAGATACGCAGTATTTT.

V and J are TRBV5-1 and TRBJ2-7; D gene unclear. Germline V gene sequence: CDR1 SGHRS, CDR2 YFSETQ. The CDR3 covers 15 residues. V was cut by 1 base and J by 0 bases, with 11 bases left in between. The CDR3 coding sequence is TGCGCCAGCAGCTTGTCCAGCGCTAGCTCCTACGAGCAGTACTTC. It specifies CASSLSSASSYEQYF.

V gene TRBV20-1 combines with J gene TRBJ1-1, with a weak D call TRBD1 (6 bases). CDR3 size: 13 residues. Germline V gene lookup returns CDR1 DFQATT and CDR2 SNEGSKA (reference sequence). Trimming took off 3 bases at V and 1 base at J, with 9 bases between the two ends. CDR3 coding DNA: TGCAGTGCTAGTAACAGGGCGAACACTGAAGCTTTCTTT. This sequence encodes CSASNRANTEAFF.

The chain carries TRBV4-1 and TRBJ1-3; TRBD1 is a possible D gene (5 bases). Per the germline V gene, CDR1 is MGHRA and CDR2 is YSYEKL. CDR3 length equals 16 residues. Trimming pared 2 bases from V and 2 bases from J, leaving 13 bases between. As DNA, the CDR3 is TGCGCCAGCAGCCAAATCGTCCGGGGGGCTGGAAACACCATATATTTT. Residues: CASSQIVRGAGNTIYF.

CDR3 coding DNA: TGCGCCAGCAGCCCGGACAGTCCTTCCTACAATGAGCAGTTCTTC. Translated, it gives CASSPDSPSYNEQFF. The V call is TRBV5-1, the J call TRBJ2-1, with D tentatively TRBD1 (6 bases). The V end lost 4 bases, the J end lost 1 base, and 12 bases lay between the germline ends. This CDR3 region has 15 residues. Looked up from germline, CDR1 is SGHRS and CDR2 is YFSETQ.

V gene TRBV9 combines with J gene TRBJ2-5; 8 bases align to TRBD2. In germline, CDR1 is SGDLS, CDR2 YYNGEE. There are 16 residues in the CDR3. V dropped 2 bases and J dropped 5; count of bases not matched to a gene: 11. The CDR3 protein is CASSVDGRALPETQYF. Written as DNA, the CDR3 is TGTGCCAGCAGCGTCGACGGGAGGGCCTTGCCGGAGACCCAGTACTTC.

In regard to this clonotype: The CDR3 ends on some other residue instead of the conserved phenylalanine or tryptophan, so this is likely a read error. The chain has TRBV7-2 and TRBJ2-7, with D perhaps given as TRBD1 or TRBD2 (6 bases each). The ends were cut back, 7 bases at V and 0 bases at J, with 19 bases in the middle. Germline CDR1 reads SGHTA; CDR2 reads FQGNSA. This CDR3 is built from 16 residues. This CDR3 is CASTSEGGKGSYEQYL. CDR3 coding DNA: TGTGCCAGCACCTCAGAGGGGGGCAAGGGCTCCTACGAGCAGTACTTA.

The gene calls are TRBV5-1 and TRBJ2-3, with D unclear. The length of the CDR3 is 11 residues. Germline V gene lookup returns CDR1 SGHRS and CDR2 YFSETQ. Between the trimmed V and J ends, which lost 4 bases and 8 bases, there was a span of 8 bases. In nucleotides, the CDR3 is TGCGCCAGCAGCACTGTGGGTACGCAGTATTTT. Protein: CASSTVGTQYF.

This sequence joins TRBV6-1 and TRBJ2-3; a possible D gene is TRBD1 (6 bases). Germline values: CDR1 MNHNS, CDR2 SASEGT. Trimming removed 4 bases at V and 1 base at J, with 9 bases between. The length of the CDR3 is 14 residues. This chain's CDR3 is CASSARQGTDTQYF. As DNA, the CDR3 is TGTGCCAGCAGTGCCCGACAGGGCACAGATACGCAGTATTTT.

The chain links TRBV11-3 to TRBJ2-7; TRBD2 matches 8 bases. This CDR3 comprises 12 residues. The V and J ends lost 5 bases and 11 bases, in that order; junction bases with no gene match: 8. In germline, CDR1 is SGHNT, CDR2 YENEEA. The CDR3 nucleotides are TGTGCCAGCAGCCGTACGGGGGGGTTGGAGTACTTC. The encoded protein is CASSRTGGLEYF. The full variable domain, with the rest looked up from reference TRBV11-3 and TRBJ2-7, is EAGVVQSPRYKIIEKKQPVAFWCNPISGHNTLYWYLQNLGQGPELLIRYENEEAVDDSQLPKDRFSAERLKGVDSTLKIQPAELGDSAVYLCASSRTGGLEYFGPGTRLTVT.

The V gene is TRBV7-2, the J gene TRBJ2-1, with D possibly being TRBD1 (5 bases). V was cut by 1 base and J by 7 bases, with 14 bases left in between. In germline, CDR1 is SGHTA, CDR2 FQGNSA. This CDR3 is built from 15 residues. The CDR3 here is CASSLGPGLMNEQFF. The CDR3 bases are TGTGCCAGCAGCTTAGGCCCAGGGTTAATGAATGAGCAGTTCTTC.

The chain carries TRBV10-3 and TRBJ2-7; D possibly corresponds to TRBD2 (5 bases). This CDR3 is built from 13 residues. V was pared by 5 bases and J by 6 bases, with 14 bases between. CDR1 and CDR2 (germline): ENHRY, SYGVKD. The CDR3 coding sequence is TGTGCCATCAGTTTTGCACTAGTATCCGAGCAGTACTTC. Amino acid sequence: CAISFALVSEQYF.

V is TRBV11-2 and J is TRBJ2-3; 13 bases are a match to TRBD2. With V trimmed by 5 bases and J by 3 bases, 11 bases remained unmatched. The germline CDR1 and CDR2 sequences are SGHAT and FQNNGV. The CDR3 is made up of 18 amino acids. This CDR3 is CASSLYRLAGGGTDTQYF. CDR3 in DNA: TGTGCCAGCAGCCTATACCGACTAGCGGGAGGAGGAACAGATACGCAGTATTTT.

This clonotype has just a few counts. This chain joins TRBV10-3 and TRBJ2-7; D ambiguous. Near its end, the DNA agrees better with TRBJ2-5, so the J call may be wrong. The germline V gene encodes CDR1 ENHRY and CDR2 SYGVKD. The CDR3 runs to 13 residues. The CDR3 reads CAITKDLQETQYF. The CDR3 DNA sequence: TGTGCCATCACTAAGGATTTACAAGAGACCCAGTACTTC.

The genes are TRBV9 and TRBJ2-3; 11 bases fit TRBD2. Germline V gives CDR1 SGDLS, CDR2 YYNGEE. This CDR3 contains 17 residues. The ends lost 3 bases at V and 4 bases at J; junction bases unmatched: 10. CDR3 sequence: CASSARNSGRGPDTQYF. Here the CDR3 DNA reads TGTGCCAGCAGCGCCCGTAATAGCGGGAGGGGACCAGATACGCAGTATTTT. Full variable domain (missing parts from reference TRBV9 and TRBJ2-3): DSGVTQTPKHLITATGQRVTLRCSPRSGDLSVYWYQQSLDQGLQFLIQYYNGEERAKGNILERFSAQQFPDLHSELNLSSLELGDSALYFCASSARNSGRGPDTQYFGPGTRLTVL.

V is TRBV20-1 and J is TRBJ2-3; TRBD2 matches 8 bases. The CDR3 sequence is 14 residues long. With V trimmed by 6 bases and J by 4 bases, 9 bases remained unmatched. Germline loops: CDR1 DFQATT, CDR2 SNEGSKA (reference sequence). CDR3 nucleotides: TGCAGTGCCCGCGACGGGAGGGCCGCAGATACGCAGTATTTT. This translates into CSARDGRAADTQYF.